Following are 19 T cell receptor beta chains from one sample sequenced in a study of cytomegalovirus exposure and HLA in healthy donors. With 60 Vbeta and 13 Jbeta primers, the PCR was carried out. TCRdb's copy holds only in-frame clones and misses some; the assay was immunoSEQ multiplex PCR. The sample lists about 160,000 clones, 75% to 90% occurring once. Sequences were obtained from PBMCs. The source of these receptors is a girl aged 2 to 10 in good health and CMV-seropositive.

This clone showed up just a few times. This rearrangement joins TRBV6-6 to TRBJ2-7; 7 nucleotides match TRBD1. CDR1 MNHNY and CDR2 SVGAGI come from the germline V gene (reference sequence). The CDR3 covers 13 residues. V gave up 9 bases and J gave up 0 bases; unmatched junction bases: 5. CDR3 DNA sequence: TGTGCCAGTCGACAGGGCAACTCCTACGAGCAGTACTTC. It is translated as CASRQGNSYEQYF.

The chain has TRBV5-4 and TRBJ1-5, with a possible D match to TRBD1 (6 bases). V was clipped by 0 bases and J by 0 bases, with 13 bases between them. The CDR3 covers 17 residues. Germline values: CDR1 SGHNT, CDR2 YYREEE (reference sequence). The CDR3 DNA is TGTGCCAGCAGCTTGGCCGACGAGACAGGTAGCAATCAGCCCCAGCATTTT. Its protein is CASSLADETGSNQPQHF.

This chain links TRBV11-1 with TRBJ2-1; 8 bases fit TRBD1. The ends lost 4 bases at V and 6 bases at J; junction bases unmatched: 8. This CDR3 spans 15 amino acids. The germline V gene encodes CDR1 SGHAT and CDR2 FQDESV (reference sequence). CDR3: CASSSSGGQSNEQFF. CDR3 DNA sequence: TGTGCCAGCAGCTCCTCAGGGGGCCAAAGCAATGAGCAGTTCTTC.

The J gene is TRBJ1-4, the V gene TRBV5-1; 9 positions match TRBD1. V lost 2 bases, J lost 5 bases, and 7 bases stayed unmatched. The CDR3 spans 16 residues. From germline, CDR1 is SGHRS and CDR2 YFSETQ. The CDR3 is CASSFHGTGKNEKLFF. The CDR3 DNA is TGCGCCAGCAGCTTTCACGGGACAGGGAAGAATGAAAAACTGTTTTTT.

The chain has TRBV5-6 and TRBJ2-1; perhaps TRBD1 as D (6 bases). Germline CDR1 is SGHDT and CDR2 is YYEEEE. Deletions cut 4 bases from V and 6 bases from J, with 14 bases between. The CDR3 sequence is 14 residues long. CDR3 sequence (DNA): TGTGCCAGCAGCCCATTACAGGGTACCAATGAGCAGTTCTTC. Its translation is CASSPLQGTNEQFF.

The rearrangement uses TRBV29-1 and TRBJ2-5, with unresolved D. Trimming cost V 6 bases and J 5 bases, with 16 bases left between them. CDR3 length: 13 amino acids. The germline V gene has CDR1 SQVTM and CDR2 ANQGSEA. The CDR3 protein is CSVDSLAQETQYF. Written as DNA, the CDR3 is TGCAGCGTCGATTCCCTGGCCCAGGAGACCCAGTACTTC.

The CDR3 here is CASSPMGQAGNTIYF. CDR3 coding DNA: TGCGCCAGCAGCCCTATGGGACAGGCGGGAAACACCATATATTTT. This chain joins TRBV5-1 and TRBJ1-3; 8 bases map to TRBD1. This CDR3 spans 15 amino acids. After removal of 4 bases from V and 4 bases from J, the junction contained 7 bases not matched to a gene. Germline loops: CDR1 SGHRS, CDR2 YFSETQ.

The chain employs TRBV29-1 and TRBJ2-2; D possibly corresponds to TRBD1 (6 bases). Germline CDR1 is SQVTM and CDR2 is ANQGSEA. V lost 6 bases and J lost 8, with 16 bases in between. The CDR3 sequence is 13 residues long. The CDR3 protein is CSVSRGGAGELFF. CDR3 nucleotides: TGCAGCGTAAGCAGGGGCGGCGCGGGGGAGCTGTTTTTT.

CDR3 protein: CSVGGTSGGGTDTQYF. Here the CDR3 DNA reads TGCAGCGTGGGCGGGACTAGCGGTGGGGGCACAGATACGCAGTATTTT. The rearrangement links TRBV29-1 to TRBJ2-3, with 11 bases lining up with TRBD2. The CDR3 has 16 amino acids. Per germline, CDR1 SQVTM and CDR2 ANQGSEA. V lost 6 bases to trimming and J lost 1 base; unmatched junction nucleotides: 9.

This chain joins TRBV2 and TRBJ2-3; 10 bases fit TRBD2. Trimming took 8 bases from V and 0 from J; bases not matched to a gene: 23. The CDR3 extends over 21 amino acids. The germline V gene encodes CDR1 SNHLY and CDR2 FYNNEI. CDR3 sequence: CASVPGVRLAGAGSSTDTQYF. The CDR3 nucleotides are TGTGCCAGCGTGCCAGGGGTTCGCCTAGCGGGAGCGGGGAGTAGCACAGATACGCAGTATTTT. Full variable domain (missing parts from reference TRBV2 and TRBJ2-3): EPEVTQTPSHQVTQMGQEVILRCVPISNHLYFYWYRQILGQKVEFLVSFYNNEISEKSEIFDDQFSVERPDGSNFTLKIRSTKLEDSAMYFCASVPGVRLAGAGSSTDTQYFGPGTRLTVL.

The V call is TRBV5-1, the J call TRBJ1-5, with a tentative D call TRBD1 (5 bases). The CDR3 contains 13 residues. The V gene's germline CDR1 is SGHRS and CDR2 YFSETQ. The V end was cut by 2 bases, the J end by 4 bases, with 7 bases between. DNA for the CDR3: TGCGCCAGCAGCTTACAGGAAAATCAGCCCCAGCATTTT. Protein sequence: CASSLQENQPQHF.

The V call is TRBV7-9, the J call TRBJ1-1; 7 nucleotides align to TRBD1. The trim removed 5 bases at V and 8 bases at J, leaving 8 bases unmatched. CDR1 is SEHNR, CDR2 FQNEAQ, per germline (reference sequence). The CDR3 totals 13 residues. The CDR3 DNA reads as TGTGCCAGCAGCCGACATAACAGGGGCGAAGCTTTCTTT. It yields the protein CASSRHNRGEAFF.

The chain uses TRBV6-4 and TRBJ2-2, with 7 nucleotides matching TRBD1. V lost 6 bases, J lost 5 bases, and 9 bases stayed unmatched. CDR1 is MRHNA, CDR2 SNTAGT, per germline. The CDR3 has 15 residues. CDR3 sequence (DNA): TGTGCCAGCAGCGCCACAGGGGAACGGACCGGGGAGCTGTTTTTT. Its protein product is CASSATGERTGELFF.

The chain employs TRBV5-6 and TRBJ2-5; 12 bases are a match to TRBD2. Germline trimming cut 1 base from V and 5 bases from J; bases unmatched to any gene: 6. The CDR3 consists of 16 residues. Germline CDR1 is SGHDT and CDR2 is YYEEEE. This CDR3 reads CASSLTLAGGSETQYF. The CDR3 DNA sequence: TGTGCCAGCAGCTTGACGCTAGCGGGAGGGTCGGAGACCCAGTACTTC. The full variable domain, completed using reference TRBV5-6 and TRBJ2-5, is DAGVTQSPTHLIKTRGQQVTLRCSPKSGHDTVSWYQQALGQGPQFIFQYYEEEERQRGNFPDRFSGHQFPNYSSELNVNALLLGDSALYLCASSLTLAGGSETQYFGPGTRLLVL.

The CDR3 coding sequence is TGTGCCAGGGAACAGGGAATAGGAAACACCATATATTTT. Translating it yields CAREQGIGNTIYF. The chain links TRBV6-1 to TRBJ1-3, with D perhaps TRBD1 (6 bases). CDR3 length: 13 residues. The V gene lost 9 bases and the J gene lost 4 bases, with 13 bases spanning the gap. The germline V gene has CDR1 MNHNS and CDR2 SASEGT.

This rearrangement joins TRBV6-4 to TRBJ1-3, with 8 bases identical to TRBD2. The J call may be faulty, since TRBJ2-2 better matches the DNA end. There are 15 residues in the CDR3. Germline V gene lookup returns CDR1 MRHNA and CDR2 SNTAGT. CDR3 residues: CASRLAEGSTGELFF. The CDR3 DNA follows: TGTGCCAGCAGACTAGCGGAGGGAAGCACCGGGGAGCTGTTTTTT.

This rearrangement joins TRBV2 to TRBJ2-5; 16 nucleotides match TRBD2. J gave up 5 bases and V 6 bases, and 6 bases lay outside the gene matches. CDR1 is SNHLY and CDR2 is FYNNEI in the germline V gene. The CDR3 runs to 16 residues. CDR3 nucleotides: TGTGCCAGCAGGGGGACTAGCGGGAGGGCCCGGGAGACCCAGTACTTC. This sequence encodes CASRGTSGRARETQYF.

CDR3: CAIGAAGNTEAFF. The CDR3 nucleotides are TGTGCCATCGGGGCAGCTGGGAACACTGAAGCTTTCTTT. The rearrangement links TRBV10-3 to TRBJ1-1; possible D gene TRBD1, 5 bases. Germline assignment: CDR1 ENHRY and CDR2 SYGVKD. CDR3 length equals 13 residues. Trimming cost V 8 bases and J 1 base, with 11 bases left between them.

V gene TRBV13 combines with J gene TRBJ2-1, with TRBD2 identical over 11 bases. The CDR3 extends over 15 amino acids. J was trimmed by 9 bases and V by 3 bases; bases with no gene match: 7. In germline, CDR1 is PRHDT, CDR2 FYEKMQ (reference sequence). DNA for the CDR3: TGTGCCAGCAGCTTCTTAGCGGGAGGGCACGTTGAGCAGTTCTTC. It encodes CASSFLAGGHVEQFF.